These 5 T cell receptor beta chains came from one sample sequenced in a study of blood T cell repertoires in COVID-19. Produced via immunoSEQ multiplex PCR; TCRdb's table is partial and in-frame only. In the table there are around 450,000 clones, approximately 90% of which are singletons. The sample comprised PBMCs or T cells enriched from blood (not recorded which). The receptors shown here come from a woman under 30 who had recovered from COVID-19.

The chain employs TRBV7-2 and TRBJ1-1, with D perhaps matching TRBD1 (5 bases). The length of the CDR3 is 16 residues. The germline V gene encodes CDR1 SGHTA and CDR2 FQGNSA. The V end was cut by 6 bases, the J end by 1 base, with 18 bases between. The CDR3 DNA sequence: TGTGCCAGCAGTCAATCCAGCATTACAGGGAACACTGAAGCTTTCTTT. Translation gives CASSQSSITGNTEAFF.

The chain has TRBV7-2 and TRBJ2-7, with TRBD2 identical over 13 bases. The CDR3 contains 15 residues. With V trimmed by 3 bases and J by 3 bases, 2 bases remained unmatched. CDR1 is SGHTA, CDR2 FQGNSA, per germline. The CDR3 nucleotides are TGTGCCAGCAGCTTGGGACTAGCGGGGCTCTACGAGCAGTACTTC. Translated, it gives CASSLGLAGLYEQYF.

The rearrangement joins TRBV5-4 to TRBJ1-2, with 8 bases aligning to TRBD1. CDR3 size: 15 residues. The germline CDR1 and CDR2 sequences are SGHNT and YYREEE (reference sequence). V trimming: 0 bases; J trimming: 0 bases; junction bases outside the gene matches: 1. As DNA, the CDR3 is TGTGCCAGCAGCTTGGCAGGGGGCCCTAACTATGGCTACACCTTC. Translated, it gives CASSLAGGPNYGYTF.

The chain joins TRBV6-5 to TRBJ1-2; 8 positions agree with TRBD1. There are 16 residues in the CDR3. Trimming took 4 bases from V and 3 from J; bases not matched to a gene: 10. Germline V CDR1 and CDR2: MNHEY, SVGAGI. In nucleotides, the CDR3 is TGTGCCAGCAGTTCTACAGGGGGTGGAACGTACTATGGCTACACCTTC. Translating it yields CASSSTGGGTYYGYTF.

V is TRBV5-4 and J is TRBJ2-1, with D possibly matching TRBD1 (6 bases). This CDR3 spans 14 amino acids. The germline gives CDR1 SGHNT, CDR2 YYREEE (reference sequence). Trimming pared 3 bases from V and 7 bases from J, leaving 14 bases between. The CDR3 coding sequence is TGTGCCAGCAGCTCAAAACAGGGTGCGAATGAGCAGTTCTTC. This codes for CASSSKQGANEQFF.